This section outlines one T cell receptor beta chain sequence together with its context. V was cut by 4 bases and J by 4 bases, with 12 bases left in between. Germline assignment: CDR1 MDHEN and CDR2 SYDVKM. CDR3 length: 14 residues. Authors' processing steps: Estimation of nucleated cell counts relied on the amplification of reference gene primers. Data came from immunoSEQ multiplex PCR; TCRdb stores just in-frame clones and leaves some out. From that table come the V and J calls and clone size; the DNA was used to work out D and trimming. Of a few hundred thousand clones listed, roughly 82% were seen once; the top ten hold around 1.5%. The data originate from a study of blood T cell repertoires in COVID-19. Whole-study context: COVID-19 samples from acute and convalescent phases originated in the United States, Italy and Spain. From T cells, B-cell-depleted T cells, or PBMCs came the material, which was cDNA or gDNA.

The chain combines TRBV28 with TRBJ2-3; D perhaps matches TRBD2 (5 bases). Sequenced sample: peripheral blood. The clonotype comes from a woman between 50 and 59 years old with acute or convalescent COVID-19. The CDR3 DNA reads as TGTGCCAGCAGTTACGGGGTTTCCGCAGATACGCAGTATTTT. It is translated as CASSYGVSADTQYF.